One T cell receptor beta chain is described in this entry. TCRdb keeps only in-frame clones here, not all; method: immunoSEQ multiplex PCR. There are some 410,000 clones in the sample; 88% occur only once, and over 0.9% lies in the top ten. Participants reported their clinical history, and cohort assignment relied on those reports. This sample stems from a study of blood T cell repertoires in COVID-19. As for the study in general: From T cells, B-cell-depleted T cells, or PBMCs came the material, which was cDNA or gDNA.

Germline V gives CDR1 ENHRY, CDR2 SYGVKD. Trimming left V 0 bases short and J 6 bases short, with 6 bases between. This CDR3 region has 13 residues. The chain joins TRBV10-3 to TRBJ1-5, with D unresolved. The receptor's source is a woman under 40 with acute COVID-19. Sequenced input: PBMCs or T cells enriched from blood (not recorded which). The CDR3 region has the DNA TGTGCCATCAGTGAGTCTCGGGGTCAGCCCCAGCATTTT. Protein sequence: CAISESRGQPQHF.